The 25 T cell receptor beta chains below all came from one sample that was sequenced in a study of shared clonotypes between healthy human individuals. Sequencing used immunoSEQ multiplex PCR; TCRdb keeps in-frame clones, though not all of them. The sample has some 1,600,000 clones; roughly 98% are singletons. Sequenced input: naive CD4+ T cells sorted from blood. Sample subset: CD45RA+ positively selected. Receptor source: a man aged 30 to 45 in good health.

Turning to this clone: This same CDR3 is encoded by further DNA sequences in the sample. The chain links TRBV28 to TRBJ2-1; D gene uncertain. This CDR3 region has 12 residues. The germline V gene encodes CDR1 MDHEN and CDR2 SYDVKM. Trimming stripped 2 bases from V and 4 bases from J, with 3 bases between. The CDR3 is CASSLIYNEQFF. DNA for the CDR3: TGTGCCAGCAGTTTAATTTACAATGAGCAGTTCTTC. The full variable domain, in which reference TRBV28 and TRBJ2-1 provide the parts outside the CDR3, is DVKVTQSSRYLVKRTGEKVFLECVQDMDHENMFWYRQDPGLGLRLIYFSYDVKMKEKGDIPEGYSVSREKKERFSLILESASTNQTSMYLCASSLIYNEQFFGPGTRLTVL.

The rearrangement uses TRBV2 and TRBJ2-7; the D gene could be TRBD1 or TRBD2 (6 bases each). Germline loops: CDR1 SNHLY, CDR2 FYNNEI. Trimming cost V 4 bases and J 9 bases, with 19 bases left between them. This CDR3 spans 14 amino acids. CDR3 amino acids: CASSGGTYDLVQYF. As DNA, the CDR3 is TGTGCCAGCAGTGGCGGGACATACGATTTAGTGCAGTACTTC.

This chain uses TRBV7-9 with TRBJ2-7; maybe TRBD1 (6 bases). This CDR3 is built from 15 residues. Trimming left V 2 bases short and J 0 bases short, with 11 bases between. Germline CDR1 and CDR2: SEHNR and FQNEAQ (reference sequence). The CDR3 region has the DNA TGTGCCAGCAGCTTACTCGCAGGGGACTCCTACGAGCAGTACTTC. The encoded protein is CASSLLAGDSYEQYF.

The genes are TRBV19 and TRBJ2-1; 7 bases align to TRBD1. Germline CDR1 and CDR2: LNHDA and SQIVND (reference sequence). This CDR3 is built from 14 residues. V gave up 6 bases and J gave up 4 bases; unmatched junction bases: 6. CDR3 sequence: CASSFGQVYNEQFF. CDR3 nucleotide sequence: TGTGCCAGTAGCTTCGGACAGGTTTACAATGAGCAGTTCTTC. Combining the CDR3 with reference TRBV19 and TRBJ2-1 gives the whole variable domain DGGITQSPKYLFRKEGQNVTLSCEQNLNHDAMYWYRQDPGQGLRLIYYSQIVNDFQKGDIAEGYSVSREKKESFPLTVTSAQKNPTAFYLCASSFGQVYNEQFFGPGTRLTVL.

CDR3 sequence (DNA): TGTGCCAGCAGTGAACATTTTGGCTATCCCGGAAAATTTAGCAATCAGCCCCAGCATTTT. This codes for CASSEHFGYPGKFSNQPQHF. The V gene is TRBV2, the J gene TRBJ1-5; D not resolved. V shed 2 bases and J shed 0 bases, with 23 bases lying between them. The CDR3 loop spans 20 amino acids. Germline V CDR1 and CDR2: SNHLY, FYNNEI.

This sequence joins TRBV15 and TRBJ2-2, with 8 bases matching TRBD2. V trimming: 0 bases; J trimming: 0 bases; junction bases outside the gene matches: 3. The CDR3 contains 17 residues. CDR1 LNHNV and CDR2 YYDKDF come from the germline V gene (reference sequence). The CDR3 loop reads CATSREGSGANTGELFF. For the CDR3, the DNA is TGTGCCACCAGCAGAGAGGGTAGCGGGGCGAACACCGGGGAGCTGTTTTTT.

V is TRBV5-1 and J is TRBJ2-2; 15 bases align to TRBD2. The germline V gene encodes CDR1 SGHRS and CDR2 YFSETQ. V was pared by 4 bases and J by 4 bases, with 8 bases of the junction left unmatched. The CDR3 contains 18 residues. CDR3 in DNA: TGCGCCAGCAGCCTAGGACTAGCGGGAGGGCCGGTCACCGGGGAGCTGTTTTTT. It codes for CASSLGLAGGPVTGELFF.

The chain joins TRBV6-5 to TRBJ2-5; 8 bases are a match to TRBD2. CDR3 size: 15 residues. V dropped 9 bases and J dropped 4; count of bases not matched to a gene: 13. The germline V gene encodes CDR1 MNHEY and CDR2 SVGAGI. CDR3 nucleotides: TGTGCCAGTACACGTAGCGGGAACGGGCCAGAGACCCAGTACTTC. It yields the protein CASTRSGNGPETQYF.

In DNA form, the CDR3 reads TGTGCCAGCAGTCCAGACCAAAATCGCTACAATGAGCAGTTCTTC. It codes for CASSPDQNRYNEQFF. The chain is built from TRBV28 and TRBJ2-1, with D uncertain. This CDR3 is built from 15 residues. Trimming removed 5 bases at V and 3 bases at J, with 14 bases between. CDR1 and CDR2 from the germline V gene are MDHEN and SYDVKM.

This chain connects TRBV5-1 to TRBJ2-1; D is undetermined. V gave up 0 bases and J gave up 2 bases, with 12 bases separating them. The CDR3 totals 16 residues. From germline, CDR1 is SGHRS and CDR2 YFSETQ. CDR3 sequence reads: CASSLARSSAYNEQFF. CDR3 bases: TGCGCCAGCAGCTTGGCCAGGTCCTCCGCCTACAATGAGCAGTTCTTC. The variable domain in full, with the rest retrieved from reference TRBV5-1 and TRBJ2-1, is KAGVTQTPRYLIKTRGQQVTLSCSPISGHRSVSWYQQTPGQGLQFLFEYFSETQRNKGNFPGRFSGRQFSNSRSEMNVSTLELGDSALYLCASSLARSSAYNEQFFGPGTRLTVL.

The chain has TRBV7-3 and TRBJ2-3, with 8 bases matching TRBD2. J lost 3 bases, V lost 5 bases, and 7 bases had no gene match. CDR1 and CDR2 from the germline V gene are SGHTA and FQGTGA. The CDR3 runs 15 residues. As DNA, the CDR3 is TGTGCCAGCAGCCTTAGCGGGGCGAGGACAGATACGCAGTATTTT. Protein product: CASSLSGARTDTQYF. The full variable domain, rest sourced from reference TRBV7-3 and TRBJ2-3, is GAGVSQTPSNKVTEKGKYVELRCDPISGHTALYWYRQSLGQGPEFLIYFQGTGAADDSGLPNDRFFAVRPEGSVSTLKIQRTERGDSAVYLCASSLSGARTDTQYFGPGTRLTVL.

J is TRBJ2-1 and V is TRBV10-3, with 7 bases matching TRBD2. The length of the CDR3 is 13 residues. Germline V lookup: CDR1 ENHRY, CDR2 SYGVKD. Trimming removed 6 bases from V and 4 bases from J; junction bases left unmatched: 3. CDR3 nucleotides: TGTGCCATCAGCGTTAGCGGGTACAATGAGCAGTTCTTC. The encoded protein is CAISVSGYNEQFF.

DNA of the CDR3: TGTGCCAGCAGATTTCGAGTGGGGGACACAGATACGCAGTATTTT. This encodes CASRFRVGDTDTQYF. The gene calls are TRBV6-5 and TRBJ2-3; perhaps D is TRBD1 or TRBD2 (5 bases each). CDR1 MNHEY and CDR2 SVGAGI come from the germline V gene. The CDR3 contains 15 residues. V gave up 6 bases and J gave up 2 bases, with 15 bases separating them.

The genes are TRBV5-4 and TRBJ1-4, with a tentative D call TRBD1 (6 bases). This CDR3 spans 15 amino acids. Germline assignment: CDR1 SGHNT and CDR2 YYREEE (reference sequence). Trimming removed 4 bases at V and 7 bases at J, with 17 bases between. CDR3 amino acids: CASSTQGPLSEKLFF. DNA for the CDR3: TGTGCCAGCAGCACACAGGGACCGCTTAGTGAAAAACTGTTTTTT.

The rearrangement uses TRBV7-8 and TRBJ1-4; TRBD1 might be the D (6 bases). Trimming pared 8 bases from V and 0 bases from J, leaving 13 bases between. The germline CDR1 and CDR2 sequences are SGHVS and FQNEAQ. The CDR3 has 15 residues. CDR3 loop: CASGGGAATNEKLFF. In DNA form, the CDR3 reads TGTGCCAGCGGAGGGGGGGCTGCAACTAATGAAAAACTGTTTTTT.

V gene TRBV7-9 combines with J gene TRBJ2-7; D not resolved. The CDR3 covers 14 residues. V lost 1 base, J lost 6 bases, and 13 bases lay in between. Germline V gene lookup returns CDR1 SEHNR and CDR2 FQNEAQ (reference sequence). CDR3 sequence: CASSLEAVGSEQYF. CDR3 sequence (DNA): TGTGCCAGCAGCTTAGAGGCGGTGGGAAGCGAGCAGTACTTC.

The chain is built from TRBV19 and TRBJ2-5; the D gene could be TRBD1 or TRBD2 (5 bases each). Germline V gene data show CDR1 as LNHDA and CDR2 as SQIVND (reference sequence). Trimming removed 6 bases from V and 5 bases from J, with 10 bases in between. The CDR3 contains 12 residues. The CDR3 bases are TGTGCCAGTAGAGGGGACCCGGAGACCCAGTACTTC. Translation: CASRGDPETQYF.

The CDR3: CASSEGTPPGRAFF. The CDR3 coding sequence is TGCGCCAGCAGTGAGGGAACTCCTCCAGGGCGAGCTTTCTTT. The chain is built from TRBV10-1 and TRBJ1-1; maybe TRBD1 (5 bases). The CDR3 totals 14 residues. Germline V CDR1 and CDR2: WNHNN, SYGVQD (reference sequence). V lost 2 bases and J lost 10, with 17 bases in between.

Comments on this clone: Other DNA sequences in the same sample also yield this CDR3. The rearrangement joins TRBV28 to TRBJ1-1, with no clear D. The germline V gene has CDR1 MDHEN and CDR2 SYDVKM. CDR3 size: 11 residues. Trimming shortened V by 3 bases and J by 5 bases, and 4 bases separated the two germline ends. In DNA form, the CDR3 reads TGTGCCAGCAGTTTGGCGACTGAAGCTTTCTTT. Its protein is CASSLATEAFF.

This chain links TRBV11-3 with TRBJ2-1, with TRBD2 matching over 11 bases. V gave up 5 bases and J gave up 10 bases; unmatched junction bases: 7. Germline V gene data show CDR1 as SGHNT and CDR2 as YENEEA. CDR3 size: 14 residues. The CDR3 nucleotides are TGTGCCAGCAGCACAACCGGGACTAGCGGAGAGCAGTTCTTC. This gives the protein CASSTTGTSGEQFF.

CDR3 in amino acids: CASSPDRGSNEQFF. The CDR3 DNA sequence: TGTGCCAGCAGTCCGGACAGGGGTAGCAATGAGCAGTTCTTC. V gene TRBV7-2 combines with J gene TRBJ2-1, with 9 bases lining up with TRBD1. The junction had 6 bases not matched to a gene; V was cut back by 6 bases and J by 6 bases. CDR1 SGHTA and CDR2 FQGNSA come from the germline V gene. The CDR3 runs to 14 residues.

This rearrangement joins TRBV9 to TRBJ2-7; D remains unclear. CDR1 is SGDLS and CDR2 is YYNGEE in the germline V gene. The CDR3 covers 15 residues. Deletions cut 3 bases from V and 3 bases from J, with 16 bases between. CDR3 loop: CASSDAYGGFYEQYF. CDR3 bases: TGTGCCAGCAGCGACGCCTACGGTGGGTTCTACGAGCAGTACTTC.

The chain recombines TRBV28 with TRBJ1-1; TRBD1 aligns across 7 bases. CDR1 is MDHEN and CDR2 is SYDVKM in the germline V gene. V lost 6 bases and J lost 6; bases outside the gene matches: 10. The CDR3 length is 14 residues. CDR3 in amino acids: CASRTTGKMAEAFF. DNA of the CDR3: TGTGCCAGCAGGACGACAGGGAAGATGGCTGAAGCTTTCTTT.

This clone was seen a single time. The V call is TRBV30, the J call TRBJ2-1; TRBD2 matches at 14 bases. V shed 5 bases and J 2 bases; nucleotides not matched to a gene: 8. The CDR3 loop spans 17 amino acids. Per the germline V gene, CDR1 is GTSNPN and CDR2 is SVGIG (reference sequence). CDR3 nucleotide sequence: TGTGCCTGGCGTGGGACTAGCGGGAGCCCAACCTACAATGAGCAGTTCTTC. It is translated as CAWRGTSGSPTYNEQFF.

The CDR3 protein is CASSRAINTGELFF. DNA for the CDR3: TGTGCCAGTAGTCGGGCGATCAACACCGGGGAGCTGTTTTTT. V is TRBV19 and J is TRBJ2-2; D is ambiguous. CDR1 is LNHDA and CDR2 is SQIVND in the germline V gene (reference sequence). The CDR3 totals 14 residues. The V end lost 5 bases, the J end lost 2 bases, and 9 bases lay between the germline ends.